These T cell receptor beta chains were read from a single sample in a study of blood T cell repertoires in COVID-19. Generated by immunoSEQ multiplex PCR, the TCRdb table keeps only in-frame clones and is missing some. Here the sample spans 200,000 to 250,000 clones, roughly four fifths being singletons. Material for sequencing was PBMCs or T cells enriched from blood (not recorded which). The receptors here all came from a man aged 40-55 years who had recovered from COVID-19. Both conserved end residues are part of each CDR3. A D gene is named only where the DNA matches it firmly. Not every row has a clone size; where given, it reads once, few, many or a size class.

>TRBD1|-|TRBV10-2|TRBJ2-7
CASRRQGYEQYF
TGCGCCAGCAGGAGACAGGGGTATGAGCAGTACTTC
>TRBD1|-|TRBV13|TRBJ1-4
CASSSRQGTNEKLFF
TGTGCCAGCAGCTCGCGACAGGGGACCAATGAAAAACTGTTTTTT
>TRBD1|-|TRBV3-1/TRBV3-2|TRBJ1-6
CASSPLGQRNNSPLHF
TGTGCCAGCAGCCCCCTGGGACAGAGAAATAATTCACCCCTCCACTTT
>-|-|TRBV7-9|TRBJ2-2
CASSLDTNTGELFF
TGTGCCAGCAGCTTAGACACCAACACCGGGGAGCTGTTTTTT
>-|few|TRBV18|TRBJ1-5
CASSPDRQGNQPQHF
TGTGCCAGCTCACCAGATCGACAGGGCAATCAGCCCCAGCATTTT
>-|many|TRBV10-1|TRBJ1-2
CASSSGQFTGYTF
TGCGCCAGCAGCTCAGGACAGTTCACGGGCTACACCTTC
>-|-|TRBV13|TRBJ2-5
CASSNPGDGETQYF
TGTGCCAGCAGCAACCCAGGGGATGGGGAGACCCAGTACTTC
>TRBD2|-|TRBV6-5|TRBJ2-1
CASSREGWSYNEQFF
TGTGCCAGTTCGCGGGAGGGCTGGTCCTACAATGAGCAGTTCTTC
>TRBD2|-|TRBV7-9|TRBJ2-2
CASSPLLAGAAAVGELFF
TGTGCCAGCAGCCCACTACTAGCGGGGGCCGCGGCCGTCGGGGAGCTGTTTTTT
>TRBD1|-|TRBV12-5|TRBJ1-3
CASAFPGQTSGNTIYF
TGTGCTAGCGCCTTCCCGGGACAGACCTCTGGAAACACCATATATTTT
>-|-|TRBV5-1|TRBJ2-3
CASSQGTVASDTQYF
TGCGCCAGCAGCCAAGGGACTGTCGCGAGTGATACGCAGTATTTT
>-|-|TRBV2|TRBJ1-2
CASSEVQYGYTF
TGTGCCAGCAGTGAAGTCCAGTATGGCTACACCTTC
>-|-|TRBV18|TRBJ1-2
CASSPLDSGGYTF
TGTGCCAGCTCACCCCTCGACTCAGGGGGCTACACCTTC
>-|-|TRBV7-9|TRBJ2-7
CASSLYRGQYF
TGTGCCAGCAGCTTATACCGAGGGCAGTACTTC
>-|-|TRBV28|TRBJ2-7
CASSFLPDLSGREQYF
TGTGCCAGCAGTTTCCTGCCAGACCTCTCTGGGAGGGAGCAGTACTTC
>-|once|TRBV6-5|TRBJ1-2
CAAGGNGYTF
TGTGCTGCGGGGGGAAATGGCTACACCTTC
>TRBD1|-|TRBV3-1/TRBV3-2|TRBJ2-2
CASSQYRDRGRTGELFF
TGTGCCAGCAGCCAATACCGGGACAGGGGGCGAACCGGGGAGCTGTTTTTT
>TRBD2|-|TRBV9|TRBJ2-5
CASSPGTSRLETQYF
TGTGCCAGCAGCCCCGGGACTAGCAGGTTGGAGACCCAGTACTTC
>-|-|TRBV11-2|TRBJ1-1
CASSRGTLVGTEAFF
TGTGCCAGCAGCCGAGGGACACTGGTAGGCACTGAAGCTTTCTTT
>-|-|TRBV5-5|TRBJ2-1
CASSLEGELSYNEQFF
TGTGCCAGCAGCTTGGAGGGGGAACTCTCCTACAATGAGCAGTTCTTC
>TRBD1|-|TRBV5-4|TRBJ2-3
CASSLAGGGDTQYF
TGTGCCAGCAGCTTGGCAGGGGGTGGAGATACGCAGTATTTT
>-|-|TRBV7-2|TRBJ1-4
CASSLESSTNEKLFF
TGTGCCAGCAGCTTAGAGAGCTCAACTAATGAAAAACTGTTTTTT
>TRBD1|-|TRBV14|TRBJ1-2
CASSQRNTGADYGYTF
TGTGCCAGCAGCCAACGTAACACAGGGGCGGACTACGGCTACACCTTC
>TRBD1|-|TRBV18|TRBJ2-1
CASSGTGGNEQFF
TGTGCCAGCTCCGGGACAGGGGGTAATGAGCAGTTCTTC
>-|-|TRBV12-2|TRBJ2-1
CASLTQLAGTGENEQFF
TGTGCAAGTTTAACACAGTTGGCGGGGACAGGGGAAAATGAGCAGTTCTTC
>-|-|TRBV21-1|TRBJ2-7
CASSGDRGTLYEQYF
TGTGCCAGCAGCGGGGACAGGGGCACCCTCTACGAGCAGTACTTC
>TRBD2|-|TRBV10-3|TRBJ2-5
CAISESTSGSAFGTQYF
TGTGCCATCAGTGAGTCGACTAGCGGGAGTGCCTTCGGGACCCAGTACTTC
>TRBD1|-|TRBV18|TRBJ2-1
CASSQDRVSSGGQFF
TGTGCCAGCTCACAAGACAGGGTGAGCTCAGGCGGGCAGTTCTTC
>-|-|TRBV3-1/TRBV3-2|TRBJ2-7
CASSQAHEQYF
TGTGCCAGCAGCCAGGCCCACGAGCAGTACTTC
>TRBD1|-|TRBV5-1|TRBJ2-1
CASSLVGDRGNEQFF
TGCGCCAGCAGCTTGGTAGGGGACAGGGGCAATGAGCAGTTCTTC
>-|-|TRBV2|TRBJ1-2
CASSGGPNYGYTF
TGTGCCAGCAGTGGCGGGCCTAACTATGGCTACACCTTC
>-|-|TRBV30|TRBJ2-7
CAWSVKHEQYF
TGTGCCTGGAGTGTAAAGCACGAGCAGTACTTC
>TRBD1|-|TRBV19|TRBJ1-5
CASSSTSGGRQPQHF
TGTGCCAGTAGCTCTACCTCAGGGGGCCGGCAGCCCCAGCATTTT
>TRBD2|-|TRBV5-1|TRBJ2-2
CASSLAWGLAGGELFF
TGCGCCAGCAGCTTGGCCTGGGGACTAGCTGGCGGGGAGCTGTTTTTT
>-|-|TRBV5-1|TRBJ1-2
CASSGGVGYTF
TGCGCCAGCAGCGGGGGGGTCGGCTACACCTTC
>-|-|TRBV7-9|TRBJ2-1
CASSLVDEQFF
TGTGCCAGCAGCTTAGTAGATGAGCAGTTCTTC
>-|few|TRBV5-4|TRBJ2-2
CASSLDRRHTGELFF
TGTGCCAGCAGCTTGGACCGCAGACATACCGGGGAGCTGTTTTTT
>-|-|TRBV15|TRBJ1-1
CATSRVGRGAFF
TGTGCCACCAGCAGAGTAGGGAGAGGAGCTTTCTTT
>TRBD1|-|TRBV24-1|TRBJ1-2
CATSDFGTAGYTF
TGTGCCACCAGTGATTTCGGGACAGCCGGCTACACCTTC
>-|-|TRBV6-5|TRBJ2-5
CASSRRGGAEETQYF
TGTGCCAGCAGTCGGAGAGGGGGGGCGGAGGAGACCCAGTACTTC
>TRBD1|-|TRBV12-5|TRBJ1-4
CARKFRDRKHAAIELFF
TGTGCTAGAAAATTCCGGGACAGGAAACACGCAGCGATAGAACTGTTTTTT
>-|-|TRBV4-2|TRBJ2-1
CASSQDAYSGTLRINEQFF
TGTGCCAGCAGCCAAGACGCATATTCCGGGACTTTAAGGATCAATGAGCAGTTCTTC